Following are 15 T cell receptor beta chains from one sample sequenced in a study of identical twins. TCRdb ran MiXCR on the 5' RACE reads and lists one entry per CDR3 protein. There are 690,000 or so distinct CDR3 sequences in the sample; under 9% occur only once, and roughly 0.9% lies in the top ten. This sample was also put to use in a study of yellow fever vaccine responses in identical twins.

The sequencing input was PBMCs. These receptors all stem from a woman aged 18-30 years in good health.

The sample holds many counts of this clonotype. CDR3 protein: CASRPTGTGVHEQYF. The CDR3, as DNA: TGTGCCAGCAGACCCACCGGGACAGGGGTCCACGAGCAGTACTTC. The chain uses TRBV6-2 or TRBV6-3 and TRBJ2-7; 10 bases line up with TRBD1. There are 15 residues in the CDR3. The germline V gene has CDR1 MNHEY and CDR2 SVGEGT. V lost 6 bases and J lost 5; bases outside the gene matches: 10.

The J gene is TRBJ2-1, the V gene TRBV2; 7 bases are shared with TRBD2. CDR3 length: 14 amino acids. Trimming removed 2 bases from V and 5 bases from J; junction bases left unmatched: 3. Germline V gives CDR1 SNHLY, CDR2 FYNNEI. CDR3 bases: TGTGCCAGCAGTGAACTAGCGGATAACAATGAGCAGTTCTTC. This translates into CASSELADNNEQFF.

The chain carries TRBV2 and TRBJ2-1; D is undetermined. V lost 6 bases to trimming and J lost 5 bases, with 11 bases between them. Germline V gives CDR1 SNHLY, CDR2 FYNNEI. The CDR3 spans 13 residues. The CDR3 DNA reads as TGTGCCAGCAGGAGTGGCGTAAACAATGAGCAGTTCTTC. This codes for CASRSGVNNEQFF. Filled out from reference TRBV2 and TRBJ2-1, the complete variable domain reads EPEVTQTPSHQVTQMGQEVILRCVPISNHLYFYWYRQILGQKVEFLVSFYNNEISEKSEIFDDQFSVERPDGSNFTLKIRSTKLEDSAMYFCASRSGVNNEQFFGPGTRLTVL.

V and J are TRBV12-5 and TRBJ2-7, with 8 bases that match TRBD1. Germline trimming cut 6 bases from V and 5 bases from J; bases unmatched to any gene: 18. Germline V gene lookup returns CDR1 LGHNT and CDR2 FRNRAP. This CDR3 spans 17 amino acids. CDR3 coding DNA: TGTGCTAGTGGCCAACAATCCTGGACAGGGATTTTGGACGAGCAGTACTTC. This sequence encodes CASGQQSWTGILDEQYF. The variable domain in full, with the rest retrieved from reference TRBV12-5 and TRBJ2-7, is DARVTQTPRHKVTEMGQEVTMRCQPILGHNTVFWYRQTMMQGLELLAYFRNRAPLDDSGMPKDRFSAEMPDATLATLKIQPSEPRDSAVYFCASGQQSWTGILDEQYFGPGTRLTVT.

This clonotype was seen at least ten times. The chain uses TRBV12-3 or TRBV12-4 and TRBJ2-1, with 7 bases that match TRBD2. With V trimmed by 5 bases and J by 4 bases, 11 bases remained unmatched. The CDR3 loop spans 16 amino acids. CDR3 region: CASSGAGGGSYNEQFF. The CDR3 region has the DNA TGTGCCAGCAGTGGGGCGGGCGGGGGTAGTTACAATGAGCAGTTCTTC.

This clonotype has just a few counts. This sequence joins TRBV4-1 and TRBJ2-2; 10 positions agree with TRBD1. V lost 1 base to trimming and J lost 8 bases; unmatched junction nucleotides: 7. Per the germline V gene, CDR1 is MGHRA and CDR2 is YSYEKL. The CDR3 length is 16 residues. CDR3 region: CASSQGGTGVTGELFF. CDR3 nucleotides: TGCGCCAGCAGCCAAGGGGGGACAGGGGTTACGGGGGAGCTGTTTTTT.

This clonotype has only a few counts. The V call is TRBV5-1, the J call TRBJ1-2, with 7 bases identical to TRBD1. Germline lookup yields CDR1 SGHRS and CDR2 YFSETQ. Trimming took 2 bases from V and 3 from J; bases not matched to a gene: 4. The CDR3 extends over 14 amino acids. The CDR3 spells CASSLWQGDYGYTF. As DNA, the CDR3 is TGCGCCAGCAGCTTATGGCAGGGGGACTATGGCTACACCTTC.

This clonotype has a count of ten or more. The chain combines TRBV20-1 with TRBJ2-2; D is unclear. With 3 bases removed from V and 5 bases from J, the gap between germline ends came to 10 bases. Germline V CDR1 and CDR2: DFQATT, SNEGSKA (reference sequence). CDR3 length equals 13 residues. The CDR3 spells CSASEVLTGELFF. The CDR3 DNA is TGCAGTGCTAGCGAGGTTTTAACCGGGGAGCTGTTTTTT.

This clonotype was detected a few times. The chain links TRBV28 to TRBJ1-2, with D possibly matching TRBD1 (6 bases). The CDR3 loop spans 13 amino acids. Germline CDR1 reads MDHEN; CDR2 reads SYDVKM. V was pared by 5 bases and J by 4 bases, with 11 bases between. CDR3 sequence: CASSQQGTYGYTF. CDR3 in DNA: TGTGCCAGCAGTCAACAGGGAACCTATGGCTACACCTTC.

This clonotype was seen at least ten times. This chain uses TRBV3-1 with TRBJ1-1; 9 positions match TRBD1. There are 17 residues in the CDR3. Germline V lookup: CDR1 LGHDT, CDR2 YNNKEL (reference sequence). The V gene end was trimmed by 3 bases and the J gene end by 6 bases; junction bases not matched to a gene: 14. The CDR3 DNA follows: TGTGCCAGCAGCCAGTCCGGGACAGGGATCTTTCGGCCTGAAGCTTTCTTT. Encoded protein: CASSQSGTGIFRPEAFF.

This clonotype was recorded a few times. The J gene is TRBJ2-7, the V gene TRBV4-2, with 9 nucleotides matching TRBD1. V dropped 0 bases and J dropped 7; count of bases not matched to a gene: 7. This CDR3 contains 15 residues. Germline lookup yields CDR1 LGHNA and CDR2 YNFKEQ. This chain's CDR3 is CASSQEWTGAREQYF. The CDR3 coding sequence is TGTGCCAGCAGCCAAGAATGGACAGGGGCTCGAGAGCAGTACTTC.

J is TRBJ1-2 and V is TRBV7-8, with 7 bases fitting TRBD1. Germline V gene sequence: CDR1 SGHVS, CDR2 FQNEAQ. Losses at the gene ends were 5 bases for V and 3 bases for J; bases not matched to a gene: 9. The CDR3 is 15 amino acids. CDR3 DNA: TGTGCCAGCAGCCCAGACAGGGACCTCGACTATGGCTACACCTTC. Encoded protein: CASSPDRDLDYGYTF. The entire variable domain, with the rest obtained from reference TRBV7-8 and TRBJ1-2, is as follows: GAGVSQSPRYKVAKRGQDVALRCDPISGHVSLFWYQQALGQGPEFLTYFQNEAQLDKSGLPSDRFFAERPEGSVSTLKIQRTQQEDSAVYLCASSPDRDLDYGYTFGSGTRLTVV.

This clonotype was detected a few times. The gene calls are TRBV27 and TRBJ1-5, with no clear D. The CDR3 totals 15 residues. Germline CDR1 and CDR2: MNHEY and SMNVEV (reference sequence). Trimming shortened V by 3 bases and J by 2 bases, and 11 bases separated the two germline ends. This CDR3 reads CASSFQMDGNQPQHF. CDR3 bases: TGTGCCAGCAGTTTTCAAATGGACGGCAATCAGCCCCAGCATTTT.

The chain has TRBV6-2 or TRBV6-3 and TRBJ2-2; D not certain. Germline values: CDR1 MNHEY, CDR2 SVGEGT. The CDR3 totals 15 residues. Between the trimmed V and J ends, which lost 5 bases and 0 bases, there was a span of 10 bases. The CDR3 protein is CASSKTDANTGELFF. The CDR3 region has the DNA TGTGCCAGCAGTAAGACGGACGCGAACACCGGGGAGCTGTTTTTT.

The chain recombines TRBV12-3 or TRBV12-4 with TRBJ2-5, with 8 nucleotides matching TRBD2. The CDR3 loop spans 14 amino acids. The V and J ends lost 3 bases and 5 bases, in that order; junction bases with no gene match: 5. Written as DNA, the CDR3 is TGTGCCAGCAGTTTTCGGGGGGGCCATGAGACCCAGTACTTC. Translating gives CASSFRGGHETQYF.